This note documents a single T cell receptor beta chain sequence. This CDR3 contains 15 residues. Trimming took off 3 bases at V and 5 bases at J, with 13 bases between the two ends. Germline CDR1 and CDR2: KGHDR and SFDVKD. This entry belongs to a study of CD8 T cells in Susac syndrome. The CD8+ and CD4+ T cells were isolated magnetically using a negative isolation approach, whereas the TEMRA cells were enriched by FACS. Random-hexamer reverse transcription was applied to about 0.45 to 1 ug RNA. TCRdb itself ran the immunoSEQ multiplex PCR reads through MiXCR, one entry per CDR3 protein. The sample shows 160,000 or so distinct CDR3 sequences, roughly 94% of them seen only once.

The chain joins TRBV24-1 to TRBJ2-1; maybe TRBD1 (6 bases). What was sequenced was CD4+ T cells from PBMCs. This TCR was sampled from a human donor with Susac syndrome. CDR3 amino acids: CATSDAKQGNNEQFF. The CDR3 nucleotides read TGTGCCACCAGTGATGCGAAACAGGGCAACAATGAGCAGTTCTTC.